The rows below give T cell receptor beta chains drawn from one sample of a study of T cells expressing NK-cell markers. TCRdb re-called the 5' RACE reads and gives one entry per CDR3 protein, without DNA. In all, the sample yields about 460,000 distinct CDR3 sequences. The sequencing sample was made of blood T cells: a sorted CD56 or NKG2C T cell subset, CD4+ or CD8+ T cells, or bulk PBMC T cells (not recorded which). These receptors were taken from a woman in her forties or fifties in good health. CDR3s include the opening cysteine and the closing phenylalanine or tryptophan.

CDR3: CASKSRNLNTEAFF
J: TRBJ1-1
V: TRBV27

CDR3: CASSTGQTYEQYF
J: TRBJ2-7
V: TRBV6-1

CDR3: CAISSSPSGGTGELFF
J: TRBJ2-2
V: TRBV10-3

CDR3: CASSPVDSSNTEAFF
J: TRBJ1-1
V: TRBV5-1

CDR3: CASSLVTWAHSGSHTDTQYF
J: TRBJ2-3
V: TRBV5-1

CDR3: CSAHDRIRSTDTQYF
J: TRBJ2-3
V: TRBV20-1

CDR3: CASSSLLAGGGNEQFF
J: TRBJ2-1
V: TRBV19

CDR3: CASSPPRPGGVGTSFIGLFF
J: TRBJ2-1
V: TRBV5-1

CDR3: CASSYSIPASGRVSEQFF
J: TRBJ2-1
V: TRBV6-5

CDR3: CASSLGLDNEQYF
J: TRBJ2-7
V: TRBV5-1

CDR3: CSVTVRNTEAFF
J: TRBJ1-1
V: TRBV29-1